The 2 T cell receptor beta chains presented below share a single source sample, sequenced in a study of CXCR3-negative and CXCR3-positive naive CD8 T cells (dated by TCRdb to the late 2010s). For sequencing, a NextSeq 550 was employed. The Human TCR Profiling Kit (MiLaboratory) was used to prepare UMI-labeled 5' RACE TRB cDNA libraries. One entry per CDR3 protein sequence results from the TCRdb reprocessing of the reads, with DNA left out. The sample has fewer than 55,000 distinct CDR3 sequences on record. 1.6% of the sample goes to the ten largest clones. The sequencing input was naive CXCR3- CD8+ T cells from blood. What this sample's cell subset or site label stands for: CD45RO-CCR7+CD27+CD95- naive CD8+ T cells lacking CXCR3 (TNR3-). Receptors originate from a human donor in good health. Some clones in this sample may be carry-over from other donors' samples.

The chain joins TRBV29-1 to TRBJ1-2; TCRdb picks TRBD1, but there is no DNA to check that call. Germline values: CDR1 SQVTM, CDR2 ANQGSEA. This CDR3 is 16 amino acids long. This CDR3 reads CSAQRGPPQENYGYTF. The full variable domain, its missing parts supplied by reference TRBV29-1 and TRBJ1-2, is SAVISQKPSRDICQRGTSLTIQCQVDSQVTMMFWYRQQPGQSLTLIATANQGSEATYESGFVIDKFPISRPNLTFSTLTVSNMSPEDSSIYLCSAQRGPPQENYGYTFGSGTRLTVV.

V and J are TRBV27 and TRBJ2-7. Per the germline V gene, CDR1 is MNHEY and CDR2 is SMNVEV (reference sequence). The CDR3 loop spans 13 amino acids. This CDR3 reads CASSLDSSYEQYF.